The 28 T cell receptor beta chains presented below share a single source sample, sequenced in a study of vaccination and CD4 T cells after COVID-19. Treatment denoted: approximately nine-day PBMC culture with coronavirus spike peptide pools or control peptides (ViraFEST assay). The assay that was used to sequence DNA from cultured CD4+ T cells was the Oncomine TCR Beta short-read assay. One entry per CDR3 protein, called by TCRdb with MiXCR from the PCR reads. The sample includes roughly 13,000 distinct CDR3 sequences, around half seen only once; the top ten take approximately 12%. These receptors have no identified antigens. The sequencing sample was made of CD4+ T cells from blood, cultured in vitro. The receptor set was obtained from a human donor who had recovered from COVID-19.

This chain links TRBV12-3 or TRBV12-4 with TRBJ1-2; no clear D. The CDR3 runs 15 residues. V lost 2 bases and J 5 bases, leaving 15 bases between the germline ends. The CDR3: CASSLNPGLGYGYTF. CDR3 coding DNA: TGTGCCAGCAGTTTAAATCCTGGGTTGGGTTATGGCTACACCTTC.

This chain joins TRBV9 and TRBJ1-6; D unclear. Germline values: CDR1 SGDLS, CDR2 YYNGEE. V lost 0 bases and J lost 5, with 6 bases in between. This CDR3 contains 14 residues. The CDR3 region is CASSVEQNNSPLHF. CDR3 DNA sequence: TGTGCCAGCAGCGTAGAACAGAATAATTCACCCCTCCACTTT.

The chain couples TRBV2 to TRBJ2-3; a possible D gene is TRBD1 (5 bases). The CDR3 runs to 15 residues. V was clipped by 5 bases and J by 1 base, with 13 bases between them. Germline V gene sequence: CDR1 SNHLY, CDR2 FYNNEI. CDR3 nucleotides: TGTGCCAGCAGTCAGCAGGGTCAGGGCACAGATACGCAGTATTTT. This encodes CASSQQGQGTDTQYF.

The J gene is TRBJ2-2, the V gene TRBV14; D remains unclear. Germline CDR1 reads SGHDN; CDR2 reads FVKESK. The CDR3 consists of 13 residues. The V gene lost 4 bases and the J gene lost 2 bases, with 5 bases spanning the gap. The chain's CDR3 is CASSPGNTGELFF. As DNA, the CDR3 is TGTGCCAGCAGCCCCGGCAACACCGGGGAGCTGTTTTTT.

The rearrangement links TRBV20-1 to TRBJ1-1, with D possibly matching TRBD1 (6 bases). The CDR3 totals 17 residues. V dropped 4 bases and J dropped 0 bases, with 21 bases sitting between them. CDR1 is DFQATT, CDR2 SNEGSKA, per germline (reference sequence). Here the CDR3 DNA reads TGCAGTGCTATAAAACTCTTCCGAGACAGGATGAACACTGAAGCTTTCTTT. Protein sequence: CSAIKLFRDRMNTEAFF.

This clonotype was picked up a small number of times. The V gene is TRBV30, the J gene TRBJ1-5; the D gene is possibly TRBD1 (5 bases). The CDR3 is 14 residues long. V gave up 2 bases and J gave up 4 bases, with 12 bases separating them. From germline, CDR1 is GTSNPN and CDR2 SVGIG (reference sequence). The CDR3 protein is CAWSPGLPNQPQHF. The CDR3 DNA reads TGTGCCTGGAGTCCGGGACTGCCAAATCAGCCCCAGCATTTT.

This clonotype has just a few counts. The gene calls are TRBV12-3 or TRBV12-4 and TRBJ2-7; 10 bases match TRBD2. With V trimmed by 1 base and J by 3 bases, 6 bases remained unmatched. The CDR3 sequence is 16 residues long. CDR3 DNA sequence: TGTGCCAGCAGTTTAGGCAGCGGGGGGGGATTCTACGAGCAGTACTTC. Residues: CASSLGSGGGFYEQYF.

This sequence joins TRBV5-4 and TRBJ1-1, with a tentative D call TRBD1 (5 bases). V was pared by 3 bases and J by 5 bases, with 17 bases between. Germline V CDR1 and CDR2: SGHNT, YYREEE (reference sequence). The CDR3 covers 15 residues. The CDR3, as DNA: TGTGCCAGCAGCTCCCGCTCGGGGGGGATTACTGAAGCTTTCTTT. Translating it yields CASSSRSGGITEAFF.

This sequence joins TRBV27 and TRBJ1-2, with D unclear. This CDR3 has 16 amino acids. V shed 2 bases and J shed 2 bases, with 15 bases lying between them. Germline V gene lookup returns CDR1 MNHEY and CDR2 SMNVEV (reference sequence). The CDR3 spells CASSLSPRAVNYGYTF. DNA of the CDR3: TGTGCCAGCAGTTTAAGCCCGAGGGCGGTGAACTATGGCTACACCTTC.

The V call is TRBV5-1, the J call TRBJ1-1; D gene uncertain. The CDR3 has 14 amino acids. CDR1 is SGHRS, CDR2 YFSETQ, per germline. V dropped 1 base and J dropped 2 bases, with 9 bases sitting between them. CDR3 region: CASSLRPGNTEAFF. The CDR3 bases are TGCGCCAGCAGCTTGAGGCCTGGAAACACTGAAGCTTTCTTT.

The CDR3 region has the DNA TGCGCCAGCAGTGTAACGGTTTCTGGAGGCTACACCTTC. As protein: CASSVTVSGGYTF. The gene calls are TRBV10-1 and TRBJ1-2; D unresolved. There are 13 residues in the CDR3. Trimming removed 4 bases at V and 8 bases at J, with 14 bases between. Looked up from germline, CDR1 is WNHNN and CDR2 is SYGVQD (reference sequence).

The gene calls are TRBV20-1 and TRBJ2-7, with D hard to call. Germline CDR1 and CDR2: DFQATT and SNEGSKA (reference sequence). CDR3 length: 11 amino acids. V gave up 0 bases and J gave up 5 bases, with 5 bases separating them. Here the CDR3 reads CSARETHEQYF. In nucleotides, the CDR3 is TGCAGTGCTAGAGAAACCCACGAGCAGTACTTC.

The CDR3 region is CASTRLTGEGDGYTF. The CDR3, as DNA: TGTGCCAGTACCCGTCTTACAGGGGAAGGGGATGGCTACACCTTC. The rearrangement links TRBV19 to TRBJ1-2; 7 nucleotides match TRBD1. V trimming: 7 bases; J trimming: 6 bases; junction bases outside the gene matches: 14. CDR3 size: 15 residues. CDR1 is LNHDA, CDR2 SQIVND, per germline (reference sequence).

This clonotype was detected only a few times. The chain joins TRBV7-2 to TRBJ2-3, with a tentative D call TRBD2 (7 bases). The germline gives CDR1 SGHTA, CDR2 FQGNSA. V gave up 5 bases and J gave up 1 base, with 16 bases separating them. This CDR3 has 16 residues. CDR3 nucleotide sequence: TGTGCCAGCAGCCCCCCGCACGGGGGGCGCACAGATACGCAGTATTTT. Amino acids: CASSPPHGGRTDTQYF.

This clonotype was recorded only once. This rearrangement joins TRBV10-3 to TRBJ2-7, with 7 nucleotides matching TRBD1. The CDR3 has 11 amino acids. Germline V gene lookup returns CDR1 ENHRY and CDR2 SYGVKD. The J segment lost 2 bases and the V segment lost 10 bases, leaving 2 bases of the junction unmatched. The CDR3 protein is CATGQAYEQYF. CDR3 sequence (DNA): TGTGCCACCGGACAGGCCTACGAGCAGTACTTC.

V is TRBV5-1 and J is TRBJ2-5; no clear D gene. The CDR3 runs to 13 residues. The germline V and J ends were trimmed by 0 bases and 5 bases, with 8 bases remaining between them. Germline V gene lookup returns CDR1 SGHRS and CDR2 YFSETQ. This chain's CDR3 is CASSLDRVETQYF. The CDR3 nucleotides are TGCGCCAGCAGCTTGGACAGAGTGGAGACCCAGTACTTC.

This clonotype was counted only a few times. This rearrangement joins TRBV30 to TRBJ1-6; D might be TRBD1 (5 bases). Deletions cut 7 bases from V and 10 bases from J, with 20 bases between. The CDR3 sequence is 14 residues long. In germline, CDR1 is GTSNPN, CDR2 SVGIG (reference sequence). CDR3 in DNA: TGTGCCTCATGGCAGGGAGGACGAAGGTCACCCCTCCACTTT. This gives the protein CASWQGGRRSPLHF.

This chain links TRBV5-6 with TRBJ2-5; 11 bases align to TRBD2. This CDR3 is built from 15 residues. V lost 1 base, J lost 2 bases, and 1 base stayed unmatched. Germline CDR1 SGHDT, CDR2 YYEEEE. CDR3 protein: CASSLSSGGQETQYF. CDR3 nucleotide sequence: TGTGCCAGCAGCTTGTCTAGCGGGGGGCAAGAGACCCAGTACTTC. The full variable domain, its missing parts supplied by reference TRBV5-6 and TRBJ2-5, is DAGVTQSPTHLIKTRGQQVTLRCSPKSGHDTVSWYQQALGQGPQFIFQYYEEEERQRGNFPDRFSGHQFPNYSSELNVNALLLGDSALYLCASSLSSGGQETQYFGPGTRLLVL.

The rearrangement uses TRBV11-1 and TRBJ2-2; the D gene is possibly TRBD2 (7 bases). The V end lost 4 bases, the J end lost 4 bases, and 10 bases lay between the germline ends. There are 14 residues in the CDR3. Germline V gene sequence: CDR1 SGHAT, CDR2 FQDESV (reference sequence). CDR3 residues: CASSWGGATGELFF. CDR3 in DNA: TGTGCCAGCAGCTGGGGGGGGGCCACCGGGGAGCTGTTTTTT. Using reference TRBV11-1 and TRBJ2-2 for the parts outside the CDR3, the full variable domain is EAEVAQSPRYKITEKSQAVAFWCDPISGHATLYWYRQILGQGPELLVQFQDESVVDDSQLPKDRFSAERLKGVDSTLKIQPAELGDSAMYLCASSWGGATGELFFGEGSRLTVL.

The gene calls are TRBV20-1 and TRBJ1-6; D unresolved. Looked up from germline, CDR1 is DFQATT and CDR2 is SNEGSKA (reference sequence). V was pared by 4 bases and J by 4 bases, with 17 bases between. This CDR3 is built from 16 residues. The CDR3: CSAMYLLGSYNSPLHF. The CDR3 DNA follows: TGCAGTGCTATGTATCTTCTAGGGTCTTATAATTCACCCCTCCACTTT.

The CDR3 coding sequence is TGTGCCAGCAGCCTCCAAGAGACCCAGTACTTC. Its translation: CASSLQETQYF. The V call is TRBV12-3 or TRBV12-4, the J call TRBJ2-5; D uncertain. The CDR3 runs to 11 residues. V was cut by 6 bases and J by 1 base, with 3 bases left in between.

This clonotype came up a few times. The V gene is TRBV21-1, the J gene TRBJ1-5; whether TRBD1, the table's D call, matches the DNA was not checked. TRBV21-1 is described as a pseudogene. This CDR3 region has 13 residues. CDR3 nucleotide sequence: TGTGCCAGCAGCCCCCCCCGCAATCAGCCCCAGCATTTT. Its translation is CASSPPRNQPQHF.

The genes are TRBV18 and TRBJ1-2; D is unresolved. Looked up from germline, CDR1 is KGHSH and CDR2 is LQKENI. This CDR3 comprises 12 residues. V dropped 3 bases and J dropped 8 bases, with 10 bases sitting between them. CDR3 residues: CASSPEAVGYTF. The DNA of the CDR3 is TGTGCCAGCTCACCCGAAGCAGTCGGCTACACCTTC.

V and J are TRBV27 and TRBJ1-5; tentative D call: TRBD1 (5 bases). CDR3 length: 14 amino acids. Trimming stripped 2 bases from V and 5 bases from J, with 10 bases between. Per germline, CDR1 MNHEY and CDR2 SMNVEV (reference sequence). CDR3 coding DNA: TGTGCCAGCAGTTTAGGGCAGGGCTATCAGCCCCAGCATTTT. It translates to CASSLGQGYQPQHF.

The table lists this clonotype with a count of one. J is TRBJ1-4 and V is TRBV6-1, with D possibly matching TRBD1 (6 bases). Germline assignment: CDR1 MNHNS and CDR2 SASEGT. V was clipped by 5 bases and J by 11 bases, with 18 bases between them. The CDR3 runs 14 residues. In DNA, the CDR3 is TGTGCCAGCAGTCCCACAGGGAATTCGTGGAAACTGTTTTTT. Its protein is CASSPTGNSWKLFF.

This clonotype was found a few times. The J gene is TRBJ2-5, the V gene TRBV5-1, with unresolved D. The CDR3 is 12 residues long. Trimming pared 4 bases from V and 1 base from J, leaving 5 bases between. The germline gives CDR1 SGHRS, CDR2 YFSETQ. This CDR3 is CASSQGQETQYF. DNA for the CDR3: TGCGCCAGCAGCCAAGGCCAAGAGACCCAGTACTTC.

This clonotype has only a few counts. The genes are TRBV6-2 or TRBV6-3 and TRBJ2-5; the match to TRBD1 covers 10 bases. This CDR3 has 15 residues. Germline-derived CDR1 and CDR2 are MNHEY and SVGEGT. V lost 4 bases to trimming and J lost 1 base; unmatched junction nucleotides: 3. As DNA, the CDR3 is TGTGCCAGCAGTTCGGGACAGGGGTTCCAAGAGACCCAGTACTTC. Encoded protein: CASSSGQGFQETQYF.

The chain uses TRBV29-1 and TRBJ1-6; a weak D match, TRBD1 (5 bases). The CDR3 totals 12 residues. Germline V gene lookup returns CDR1 SQVTM and CDR2 ANQGSEA. The ends were cut back, 4 bases at V and 10 bases at J, with 11 bases in the middle. The CDR3 sequence is CSVGEGSSPLHF. CDR3 coding DNA: TGCAGCGTTGGGGAGGGGTCCTCACCCCTCCACTTT.